This T cell receptor beta chain comes out of a study of blood T cell repertoires in COVID-19. Between the trimmed V and J ends, which lost 5 bases and 0 bases, there was a span of 13 bases. Germline V gene data show CDR1 as SGHNT and CDR2 as YENEEA. This CDR3 comprises 15 residues. Those enrolled, adults aged roughly 18 to 89 years, came from under 25 US areas. Cohort placement rested on clinical history that participants reported themselves. The assay was immunoSEQ multiplex PCR, and TCRdb's table has in-frame clones only and misses some. The top ten clones hold approximately 1.8% of a sample with about 230,000 clones, 84% of them seen once.

The TCR sequence derives from a man between 60 and 70 years old who had recovered from COVID-19. Sequencing was done on a sample of PBMCs or T cells enriched from blood (not recorded which). V usage is TRBV11-3 and J usage is TRBJ1-1; unclear D gene. In nucleotides, the CDR3 is TGTGCCAGCAGCACCCTGCCCCACATGAACACTGAAGCTTTCTTT. It yields the protein CASSTLPHMNTEAFF.